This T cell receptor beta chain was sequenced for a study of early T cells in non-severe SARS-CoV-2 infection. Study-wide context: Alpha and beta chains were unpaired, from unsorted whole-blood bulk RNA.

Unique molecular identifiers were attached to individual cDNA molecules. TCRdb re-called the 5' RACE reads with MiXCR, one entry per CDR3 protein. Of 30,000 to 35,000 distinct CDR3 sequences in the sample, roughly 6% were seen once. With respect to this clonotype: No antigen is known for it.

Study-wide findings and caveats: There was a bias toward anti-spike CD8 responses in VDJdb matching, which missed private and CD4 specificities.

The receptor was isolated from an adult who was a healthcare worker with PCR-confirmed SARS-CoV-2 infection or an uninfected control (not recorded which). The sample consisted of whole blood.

CDR3 amino acids: CASSPLGQTTDTQYF. CDR3 bases: TGTGCCAGCTCACCACTTGGACAGACCACAGATACGCAGTATTTT. The genes are TRBV18 and TRBJ2-3; D is perhaps TRBD1 (6 bases). The CDR3 extends over 15 amino acids. In germline, CDR1 is KGHSH, CDR2 LQKENI. Trimming took 1 base from V and 2 from J, leaving 10 bases between them. The full variable domain, with the rest looked up from reference TRBV18 and TRBJ2-3, is NAGVMQNPRHLVRRRGQEARLRCSPMKGHSHVYWYRQLPEEGLKFMVYLQKENIIDESGMPKERFSAEFPKEGPSILRIQQVVRGDSAAYFCASSPLGQTTDTQYFGPGTRLTVL.